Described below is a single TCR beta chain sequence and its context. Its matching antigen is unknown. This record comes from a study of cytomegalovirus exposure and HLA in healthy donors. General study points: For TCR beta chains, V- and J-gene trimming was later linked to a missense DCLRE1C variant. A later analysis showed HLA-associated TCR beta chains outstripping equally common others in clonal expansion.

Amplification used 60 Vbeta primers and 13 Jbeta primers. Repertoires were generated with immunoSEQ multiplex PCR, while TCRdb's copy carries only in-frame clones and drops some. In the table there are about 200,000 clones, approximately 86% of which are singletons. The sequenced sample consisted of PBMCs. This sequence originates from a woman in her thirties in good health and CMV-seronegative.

The chain's CDR3 is CSVAGTGDTGELFF. CDR3 DNA sequence: TGCAGCGTTGCCGGGACAGGGGACACCGGGGAGCTGTTTTTT. The chain recombines TRBV29-1 with TRBJ2-2, with TRBD1 matching 10 bases. CDR1 is SQVTM, CDR2 ANQGSEA, per germline. The CDR3 spans 14 residues. The V segment lost 4 bases and the J segment 3 bases; nucleotides outside the gene matches: 2.